The 25 T cell receptor beta chains presented below share a single source sample, sequenced in a study of shared clonotypes between healthy human individuals (dated by TCRdb to 2020 to 2022). For the CD8 naive samples, CD45RO-negative cells were positively selected for CCR7, yielding a CD45RA+CCR7+ population from which TemRA cells were excluded. Library construction relied on the immunoSEQ multiplex PCR assay. In TCRdb, the immuneACCESS table is reduced to in-frame sequences with V and J assigned. These tables do not hold every clone; where another copy was compared, an unresolved V gene accounts for under half, and the others remain unexplained. Within this sample are roughly 2,000,000 clones, with 85% to 95% of them counted one time only. The biggest ten clones account for more than 0.95% of the sample. Material: naive CD8+ T cells sorted from blood. The cell subset or site label, read with the paper, signifies: CD45RA+CCR7+. These receptors all stem from a man younger than 30 in good health.

The rearrangement joins TRBV9 to TRBJ2-3, with TRBD2 matching over 13 bases. Trimming took 4 bases from V and 2 from J; bases not matched to a gene: 4. The CDR3 has 16 amino acids. Germline CDR1 SGDLS, CDR2 YYNGEE. The CDR3, as DNA: TGTGCCAGCAGCCCAGGGACTAGCGGGACCACAGATACGCAGTATTTT. Protein sequence: CASSPGTSGTTDTQYF.

The chain uses TRBV4-3 and TRBJ2-5; TRBD1 aligns across 7 bases. The ends lost 1 base at V and 5 bases at J; junction bases unmatched: 10. The CDR3 consists of 16 residues. Germline loops: CDR1 LGHNA, CDR2 YSLEER. CDR3 bases: TGCGCCAGCAGCCAAGTTTTAGGGGGCGCGAAGGAGACCCAGTACTTC. Translated, it gives CASSQVLGGAKETQYF.

This clone was detected only once. The chain uses TRBV2 and TRBJ2-1, with 7 nucleotides matching TRBD2. The V gene end was trimmed by 4 bases and the J gene end by 3 bases; junction bases not matched to a gene: 9. The germline V gene has CDR1 SNHLY and CDR2 FYNNEI. The CDR3 extends over 16 amino acids. CDR3 sequence: CASSAALASGYNEQFF. CDR3 DNA: TGTGCCAGCAGTGCCGCCCTGGCTAGCGGCTACAATGAGCAGTTCTTC.

V and J are TRBV30 and TRBJ2-7; 9 bases agree with TRBD1. Germline V CDR1 and CDR2: GTSNPN, SVGIG (reference sequence). V gave up 1 base and J gave up 1 base; unmatched junction bases: 2. The CDR3 loop spans 14 amino acids. The CDR3 loop reads CAWSGGTGSYEQYF. In nucleotides, the CDR3 is TGTGCCTGGAGTGGGGGGACAGGGTCCTACGAGCAGTACTTC.

This clone was counted only a few times. J is TRBJ1-5 and V is TRBV19, with a tentative D call TRBD1 (5 bases). This CDR3 comprises 16 residues. Germline V gene data show CDR1 as LNHDA and CDR2 as SQIVND (reference sequence). Trimming removed 0 bases from V and 2 bases from J, with 11 bases in between. CDR3 protein: CASSIDVGEGNQPQHF. CDR3 nucleotide sequence: TGTGCCAGTAGTATAGATGTGGGGGAAGGCAATCAGCCCCAGCATTTT.

This rearrangement joins TRBV29-1 to TRBJ2-7, with D perhaps TRBD1 (5 bases). V lost 5 bases to trimming and J lost 5 bases, with 16 bases between them. This CDR3 region has 13 residues. The germline V gene has CDR1 SQVTM and CDR2 ANQGSEA. In DNA, the CDR3 is TGCAGCGTTCAAGGGGTCATGGGCGACGAGCAGTACTTC. Encoded protein: CSVQGVMGDEQYF.

This clone was recorded once. V gene TRBV6-5 combines with J gene TRBJ2-2, with TRBD1 identical over 7 bases. Trimming removed 9 bases from V and 0 bases from J; junction bases left unmatched: 7. Germline V gene lookup returns CDR1 MNHEY and CDR2 SVGAGI. The CDR3 is 15 residues long. CDR3 residues: CASSSGGPNTGELFF. In nucleotides, the CDR3 is TGTGCCAGTTCGTCAGGGGGACCGAACACCGGGGAGCTGTTTTTT.

This chain connects TRBV28 to TRBJ2-2; 10 bases align to TRBD1. The V and J ends lost 6 bases and 7 bases, in that order; junction bases with no gene match: 26. The CDR3 totals 21 residues. Germline lookup yields CDR1 MDHEN and CDR2 SYDVKM. CDR3 sequence (DNA): TGTGCCAGCAGCCCCCCCTCCGGGACAGGGGAACCGGGAGGGCCGGGCGGGGAGCTGTTTTTT. Encoded protein: CASSPPSGTGEPGGPGGELFF.

This chain connects TRBV2 to TRBJ2-7; a weak D match, TRBD2 (5 bases). Looked up from germline, CDR1 is SNHLY and CDR2 is FYNNEI. V gave up 0 bases and J gave up 4 bases, with 13 bases separating them. The CDR3 runs 15 residues. DNA for the CDR3: TGTGCCAGCAGTGAAGCGCAAGCGGATTTTTACGAGCAGTACTTC. Translated: CASSEAQADFYEQYF. Drawing the rest from reference TRBV2 and TRBJ2-7, the complete variable domain is EPEVTQTPSHQVTQMGQEVILRCVPISNHLYFYWYRQILGQKVEFLVSFYNNEISEKSEIFDDQFSVERPDGSNFTLKIRSTKLEDSAMYFCASSEAQADFYEQYFGPGTRLTVT.

Note on this clone: One end of the junction varies from germline; a read error may be responsible. V is TRBV11-2 and J is TRBJ2-5; a possible D gene is TRBD2 (6 bases). This CDR3 has 12 residues. Germline-derived CDR1 and CDR2 are SGHAT and FQNNGV. The CDR3 region is CASSGGPFFVDF. For the CDR3, the DNA is TGTGCCAGCAGCGGAGGGCCATTCTTCGTGGACTTC. Variable domain in full (rest from reference TRBV11-2 and TRBJ2-5): EAGVAQSPRYKIIEKRQSVAFWCNPISGHATLYWYQQILGQGPKLLIQFQNNGVVDDSQLPKDRFSAERLKGVDSTLKIQPAKLEDSAVYLCASSGGPFFVDFGPGTRLLVL.

This sequence joins TRBV7-9 and TRBJ2-2; 8 bases match TRBD2. After removal of 7 bases from V and 5 bases from J, the junction contained 12 bases not matched to a gene. The CDR3 length is 16 residues. The germline V gene encodes CDR1 SEHNR and CDR2 FQNEAQ (reference sequence). CDR3 region: CASTPGGRGGTGELFF. The DNA for the CDR3 is TGTGCCAGCACCCCGGGAGGCCGGGGGGGGACCGGGGAGCTGTTTTTT. The variable domain in full, with the rest retrieved from reference TRBV7-9 and TRBJ2-2, is DTGVSQNPRHKITKRGQNVTFRCDPISEHNRLYWYRQTLGQGPEFLTYFQNEAQLEKSRLLSDRFSAERPKGSFSTLEIQRTEQGDSAMYLCASTPGGRGGTGELFFGEGSRLTVL.

The genes are TRBV11-2 and TRBJ2-3; 9 bases align to TRBD2. CDR3 length equals 17 residues. The V and J ends lost 5 bases and 2 bases, in that order; junction bases with no gene match: 11. Looked up from germline, CDR1 is SGHAT and CDR2 is FQNNGV. The CDR3 spells CASSDRLAGPNTDTQYF. The DNA for the CDR3 is TGTGCCAGCAGCGATCGGCTAGCGGGGCCTAACACAGATACGCAGTATTTT. Full variable domain (outside the CDR3, taken from reference TRBV11-2 and TRBJ2-3): EAGVAQSPRYKIIEKRQSVAFWCNPISGHATLYWYQQILGQGPKLLIQFQNNGVVDDSQLPKDRFSAERLKGVDSTLKIQPAKLEDSAVYLCASSDRLAGPNTDTQYFGPGTRLTVL.

The chain joins TRBV30 to TRBJ2-7; 9 nucleotides line up with TRBD1. The CDR3 loop spans 14 amino acids. Looked up from germline, CDR1 is GTSNPN and CDR2 is SVGIG (reference sequence). V dropped 8 bases and J dropped 2; count of bases not matched to a gene: 10. The CDR3: CAGNPGTGTYEQYF. For the CDR3, the DNA is TGTGCCGGAAACCCCGGGACAGGGACCTACGAGCAGTACTTC.

CDR3 region: CASRHSDSPLHF. The CDR3 bases are TGTGCCAGTAGGCATTCGGATTCACCCCTCCACTTT. The chain has TRBV27 and TRBJ1-6; no firm D call. The V gene lost 9 bases and the J gene lost 8 bases, with 11 bases spanning the gap. The germline V gene encodes CDR1 MNHEY and CDR2 SMNVEV (reference sequence). The CDR3 has 12 residues.

In its sample, this clone was seen once. The V call is TRBV9, the J call TRBJ2-2; D is uncertain. Germline-derived CDR1 and CDR2 are SGDLS and YYNGEE. Between the trimmed V and J ends, which lost 0 bases and 7 bases, there was a span of 13 bases. The CDR3 runs to 15 residues. CDR3 sequence: CASSVVESSNGELFF. DNA for the CDR3: TGTGCCAGCAGCGTAGTGGAGAGTTCCAACGGGGAGCTGTTTTTT.

The V call is TRBV30, the J call TRBJ2-5; the D is unclear. V gave up 4 bases and J gave up 6 bases, with 15 bases separating them. From germline, CDR1 is GTSNPN and CDR2 SVGIG (reference sequence). CDR3 length equals 13 residues. The CDR3 spells CAWTAPSAQTQYF. DNA for the CDR3: TGTGCCTGGACAGCCCCGTCGGCGCAGACCCAGTACTTC.

The V call is TRBV10-1, the J call TRBJ1-1, with 8 bases fitting TRBD1. The length of the CDR3 is 15 residues. The ends lost 0 bases at V and 1 base at J; junction bases unmatched: 1. Germline V gene data show CDR1 as WNHNN and CDR2 as SYGVQD (reference sequence). The CDR3 nucleotides are TGCGCCAGCAGTGAGTCGACAGGGGCGAACACTGAAGCTTTCTTT. It yields the protein CASSESTGANTEAFF.

In nucleotides, the CDR3 is TGTGCCAGCAGTGTAGGGGGCACCTATGGCTACACCTTC. Its protein is CASSVGGTYGYTF. V gene TRBV25-1 combines with J gene TRBJ1-2, with 7 bases aligning to TRBD1. The junction had 3 bases not matched to a gene; V was cut back by 4 bases and J by 4 bases. The CDR3 length is 13 residues. The germline CDR1 and CDR2 sequences are MGHDK and SYGVNS.

The genes are TRBV6-6 and TRBJ1-6; a possible D gene is TRBD1 (5 bases). The CDR3 length is 13 residues. Germline CDR1 MNHNY, CDR2 SVGAGI (reference sequence). V lost 7 bases and J 9 bases, leaving 13 bases between the germline ends. The CDR3 coding sequence is TGTGCCAGCACTGGGGGGGTAGGTTCACCCCTCCACTTT. The encoded protein is CASTGGVGSPLHF.

This chain links TRBV5-1 with TRBJ2-3, with TRBD2 matching over 11 bases. The J segment lost 3 bases and the V segment lost 0 bases, leaving 6 bases of the junction unmatched. The CDR3 is 17 amino acids. Looked up from germline, CDR1 is SGHRS and CDR2 is YFSETQ. This CDR3 reads CASSLESSSGGTDTQYF. Written as DNA, the CDR3 is TGCGCCAGCAGCTTGGAATCGTCTAGCGGGGGGACAGATACGCAGTATTTT.

The CDR3 reads CASSLNTGLQPQHF. In DNA form, the CDR3 reads TGTGCCAGCAGTTTAAACACAGGATTGCAGCCCCAGCATTTT. The chain combines TRBV27 with TRBJ1-5, with D perhaps TRBD1 (5 bases). The V end lost 2 bases, the J end lost 7 bases, and 12 bases lay between the germline ends. CDR1 and CDR2 from the germline V gene are MNHEY and SMNVEV (reference sequence). This CDR3 region has 14 residues.

The chain combines TRBV4-3 with TRBJ1-6; D may be TRBD1 (5 bases). Germline CDR1 LGHNA, CDR2 YSLEER. Trimming took off 2 bases at V and 0 bases at J, with 8 bases between the two ends. This CDR3 has 16 residues. CDR3 nucleotides: TGCGCCAGCAGCCAACAAGACAGCTCCTATAATTCACCCCTCCACTTT. This sequence encodes CASSQQDSSYNSPLHF.

The chain has TRBV10-3 and TRBJ2-1; 9 bases match TRBD1. This CDR3 region has 13 residues. The V gene end was trimmed by 6 bases and the J gene end by 7 bases; junction bases not matched to a gene: 4. Per the germline V gene, CDR1 is ENHRY and CDR2 is SYGVKD. This chain's CDR3 is CAIRGQGSNEQFF. The DNA for the CDR3 is TGTGCCATCAGGGGACAGGGTTCAAATGAGCAGTTCTTC.

The chain combines TRBV6-6 with TRBJ2-7, with 10 bases matching TRBD1. CDR3 length: 14 residues. The J segment lost 5 bases and the V segment lost 5 bases, leaving 6 bases of the junction unmatched. In germline, CDR1 is MNHNY, CDR2 SVGAGI (reference sequence). The CDR3 DNA follows: TGTGCCAGCAGTGGCCGGGACAGGGGCCACGAGCAGTACTTC. Protein product: CASSGRDRGHEQYF.

The V and J genes are TRBV27 and TRBJ1-5, with D perhaps TRBD1 (6 bases). The CDR3 is 15 amino acids. CDR1 MNHEY and CDR2 SMNVEV come from the germline V gene (reference sequence). V gave up 6 bases and J gave up 2 bases, with 14 bases separating them. The CDR3 nucleotides read TGTGCCAGCAGAAGTTACAGGGAACGCAATCAGCCCCAGCATTTT. Its translation: CASRSYRERNQPQHF.